The entry below gives a single TCR beta chain sequence along with its context. The entry originates in a study of T cell responses to AZD1222 COVID-19 vaccine. There are 13 residues in the CDR3. Looked up from germline, CDR1 is LNHDA and CDR2 is SQIVND (reference sequence). Germline trimming cut 6 bases from V and 3 bases from J; bases unmatched to any gene: 3. This table comes from immunoSEQ multiplex PCR, and its TCRdb copy is limited to in-frame clones, with some not included. The table lists some 97,000 clones, more than 75% of them singletons. The specimen was peripheral blood, collected on day 0 of MenACWY control vaccination. The TCR sequence derives from an adult in good health. The chain joins TRBV19 to TRBJ1-1; 8 nucleotides match TRBD1. CDR3 DNA sequence: TGTGCCAGTAGGGTGGACAGGGACACTGAAGCTTTCTTT. It translates to CASRVDRDTEAFF.